This T cell receptor beta chain was documented in a study of T-cell reconstitution after alpha-beta-depleted transplantation in children. Library preparation (for TCRbeta) was performed with unique molecular identifiers. TCRdb fed the PCR reads into MiXCR, producing one record per CDR3 protein. The table shows approximately 640,000 distinct CDR3 sequences, with around 16% occurring only once. Many counts were recorded for this clonotype. Germline V gene lookup returns CDR1 GTSNPN and CDR2 SVGIG (reference sequence). V shed 2 bases and J shed 1 base, with 14 bases lying between them. The CDR3 extends over 15 amino acids.

The sequencing here drew on PBMCs from the stem cell graft donor, taken from the stem cell graft. The clonotype was recovered from a human donor who donated a stem cell graft to a child with acute myeloid leukemia. This chain connects TRBV30 to TRBJ1-1; D remains ambiguous. The CDR3 sequence: CAWSREGLKNTEAFF. In nucleotides, the CDR3 is TGTGCCTGGAGTCGGGAAGGGTTGAAGAACACTGAAGCTTTCTTT.